The 25 T cell receptor beta chains given below trace back to one sample, sequenced in a study of shared T cell receptors in the human thymus. Libraries were prepared by immunoSEQ multiplex PCR; TCRdb keeps only in-frame clonotypes and omits some of them. The sample yields approximately 490,000 clones, approximately 78% seen once. This sample was shared with a second study, whose subject was human thymus T cells.

Source material: thymocytes. These TCRs come from a boy under three years old with a congenital heart defect.

The chain recombines TRBV5-8 with TRBJ1-5; 8 positions agree with TRBD1. The CDR3 covers 17 residues. V lost 3 bases to trimming and J lost 2 bases; unmatched junction nucleotides: 10. The germline gives CDR1 SGHTS, CDR2 YDEGEE. The CDR3 nucleotides read TGTGCCAGCAGCTGGCAGGGGGCCAGGTTGGGCAATCAGCCCCAGCATTTT. This gives the protein CASSWQGARLGNQPQHF.

The V and J genes are TRBV29-1 and TRBJ1-3; TRBD1 matches at 8 bases. Germline V CDR1 and CDR2: SQVTM, ANQGSEA. The CDR3 extends over 13 amino acids. V shed 5 bases, J shed 4 bases, and the junction held 4 bases outside the gene matches. The CDR3 sequence is CSVQGARGNTIYF. The CDR3 nucleotides read TGCAGCGTTCAGGGGGCGAGGGGAAACACCATATATTTT.

The CDR3 region is CASSVRDRVRKGTDTQYF. In DNA, the CDR3 is TGTGCCAGCAGCGTCCGGGACAGGGTCAGAAAAGGCACAGATACGCAGTATTTT. The rearrangement links TRBV7-9 to TRBJ2-3, with 9 bases fitting TRBD1. The CDR3 is made up of 18 amino acids. V shed 5 bases, J shed 1 base, and the junction held 13 bases outside the gene matches. Per the germline V gene, CDR1 is SEHNR and CDR2 is FQNEAQ (reference sequence).

The chain has TRBV6-1 and TRBJ2-4; 8 positions agree with TRBD1. Trimming at V came to 8 bases and at J to 3 bases, leaving 9 bases not matched to a gene. Germline loops: CDR1 MNHNS, CDR2 SASEGT. The CDR3 is 15 amino acids. The CDR3 protein is CASDPSGGGKNIQYF. For the CDR3, the DNA is TGTGCCAGCGATCCCTCAGGGGGCGGCAAAAACATTCAGTACTTC.

The chain has TRBV5-1 and TRBJ2-1, with a possible D match to TRBD2 (6 bases). The CDR3 sequence is 12 residues long. V was clipped by 5 bases and J by 8 bases, with 11 bases between them. Germline V gene sequence: CDR1 SGHRS, CDR2 YFSETQ. In nucleotides, the CDR3 is TGCGCCAGCAGATTTAGCGGAGATGAGCAGTTCTTC. Translated: CASRFSGDEQFF.

The CDR3 nucleotides read TGCAGCGTTGAAGAGGGTCTAGCGGGAGTTGAGCAGTTCTTC. This gives the protein CSVEEGLAGVEQFF. The V call is TRBV29-1, the J call TRBJ2-1, with 10 bases that match TRBD2. This CDR3 comprises 14 residues. Germline loops: CDR1 SQVTM, CDR2 ANQGSEA. J lost 9 bases, V lost 0 bases, and 5 bases had no gene match.

The rearrangement links TRBV14 to TRBJ2-1, with 7 bases lining up with TRBD2. Germline CDR1 SGHDN, CDR2 FVKESK. The CDR3 consists of 16 residues. Losses at the gene ends were 0 bases for V and 6 bases for J; bases not matched to a gene: 8. CDR3 sequence: CASSQEKGRACNEQFF. The CDR3, as DNA: TGTGCCAGCAGCCAAGAGAAGGGGAGGGCCTGCAATGAGCAGTTCTTC.

V usage is TRBV4-1 and J usage is TRBJ2-4, with D possibly being TRBD2 (5 bases). There are 19 residues in the CDR3. Germline loops: CDR1 MGHRA, CDR2 YSYEKL. The ends were cut back, 0 bases at V and 0 bases at J, with 18 bases in the middle. CDR3 coding DNA: TGCGCCAGCAGCCAAGATAATTGGACCCGGGGTCTAGCCAAAAACATTCAGTACTTC. Translating gives CASSQDNWTRGLAKNIQYF.

This clone occurred a few times. The chain has TRBV30 and TRBJ1-1; maybe TRBD1 (5 bases). V lost 3 bases, J lost 3 bases, and 23 bases lay in between. The CDR3 totals 17 residues. In germline, CDR1 is GTSNPN, CDR2 SVGIG (reference sequence). Written as DNA, the CDR3 is TGTGCCTGGAGACCACTCAAAGGTGGAGGGGAGGACACTGAAGCTTTCTTT. Translated, it gives CAWRPLKGGGEDTEAFF. The full variable domain, with the rest looked up from reference TRBV30 and TRBJ1-1, is SQTIHQWPATLVQPVGSPLSLECTVEGTSNPNLYWYRQAAGRGLQLLFYSVGIGQISSEVPQNLSASRPQDRQFILSSKKLLLSDSGFYLCAWRPLKGGGEDTEAFFGQGTRLTVV.

This chain connects TRBV23-1 to TRBJ2-4, with unresolved D. TRBV23-1 is recorded as an ORF, its role being uncertain. V lost 4 bases and J 16 bases, leaving 5 bases between the germline ends. This CDR3 has 8 amino acids. The CDR3 loop is CASSRPYF. CDR3 DNA: TGCGCCAGCAGTCGTCCATACTTC.

CDR3 in amino acids: CASSETSGTDTQYF. The CDR3 bases are TGCGCCAGCAGTGAGACTAGCGGCACAGATACGCAGTATTTT. The chain combines TRBV10-1 with TRBJ2-3; TRBD2 matches at 7 bases. In germline, CDR1 is WNHNN, CDR2 SYGVQD (reference sequence). The length of the CDR3 is 14 residues. Germline trimming cut 2 bases from V and 1 base from J; bases unmatched to any gene: 0.

V gene TRBV5-1 combines with J gene TRBJ2-7; 15 positions agree with TRBD2. This CDR3 has 15 residues. Germline lookup yields CDR1 SGHRS and CDR2 YFSETQ. After removal of 0 bases from V and 5 bases from J, the junction contained 0 bases not matched to a gene. This CDR3 is CASSLGTSGRDEQYF. DNA of the CDR3: TGCGCCAGCAGCTTGGGGACTAGCGGGAGGGACGAGCAGTACTTC.

The J gene is TRBJ1-5, the V gene TRBV11-2; possible D gene TRBD1, 6 bases. This CDR3 has 14 amino acids. Germline V lookup: CDR1 SGHAT, CDR2 FQNNGV. V was clipped by 3 bases and J by 3 bases, with 9 bases between them. The CDR3, as DNA: TGTGCCAGCAGCTTCACAGGGAACAATCAGCCCCAGCATTTT. Translating it yields CASSFTGNNQPQHF.

CDR3 nucleotides: TGTGCCAGTAGTACCCGGGACAGGGGAAGAATAGCGGGACCGGCAGCATACGAGCAGTACTTC. Amino acids: CASSTRDRGRIAGPAAYEQYF. J is TRBJ2-7 and V is TRBV19, with TRBD1 identical over 10 bases. This CDR3 has 21 amino acids. Germline CDR1 LNHDA, CDR2 SQIVND (reference sequence). The junction had 25 bases not matched to a gene; V was cut back by 4 bases and J by 4 bases.

Only a few counts were recorded for this clone. The rearrangement joins TRBV7-9 to TRBJ2-1; the match to TRBD2 covers 8 bases. CDR3 length equals 15 residues. Germline V lookup: CDR1 SEHNR, CDR2 FQNEAQ (reference sequence). Trimming took 3 bases from V and 4 from J; bases not matched to a gene: 5. CDR3 sequence: CASSFVQRGYNEQFF. The CDR3, as DNA: TGTGCCAGCAGCTTCGTTCAGCGGGGGTACAATGAGCAGTTCTTC.

V is TRBV25-1 and J is TRBJ2-7; 9 bases line up with TRBD1. Per the germline V gene, CDR1 is MGHDK and CDR2 is SYGVNS. V lost 5 bases and J lost 0; bases outside the gene matches: 5. The length of the CDR3 is 15 residues. The DNA of the CDR3 is TGTGCCAGCAGTCCCGGGACAGGGAGCTCCTACGAGCAGTACTTC. It is translated as CASSPGTGSSYEQYF.

This clone was picked up one time. This chain joins TRBV2 and TRBJ2-5; D might be TRBD1 (5 bases). Germline loops: CDR1 SNHLY, CDR2 FYNNEI. This CDR3 region has 12 residues. V was cut by 6 bases and J by 0 bases, with 5 bases left in between. The CDR3 coding sequence is TGTGCCAGCAGCAGGGACCAAGAGACCCAGTACTTC. Amino acids: CASSRDQETQYF.

This chain uses TRBV27 with TRBJ1-2; D is perhaps TRBD1 (5 bases). The CDR3 spans 14 residues. CDR1 and CDR2 (germline): MNHEY, SMNVEV (reference sequence). With 8 bases removed from V and 8 bases from J, the gap between germline ends came to 21 bases. The DNA for the CDR3 is TGTGCCAGCCAGTTCGCCGGGACTCGAGGGGGCTACACCTTC. Its protein is CASQFAGTRGGYTF.

V and J are TRBV5-1 and TRBJ2-2; D is unclear. CDR1 SGHRS and CDR2 YFSETQ come from the germline V gene. The CDR3 has 15 residues. The V and J ends lost 2 bases and 6 bases respectively, with 14 bases between them. The CDR3 DNA reads TGCGCCAGCAGCTTTCGCCAGGTCGGTGCCGGGGAGCTGTTTTTT. Its protein product is CASSFRQVGAGELFF. The full variable domain, in which reference TRBV5-1 and TRBJ2-2 provide the parts outside the CDR3, is KAGVTQTPRYLIKTRGQQVTLSCSPISGHRSVSWYQQTPGQGLQFLFEYFSETQRNKGNFPGRFSGRQFSNSRSEMNVSTLELGDSALYLCASSFRQVGAGELFFGEGSRLTVL.

This sequence joins TRBV6-1 and TRBJ1-3, with TRBD1 matching over 8 bases. Germline CDR1 is MNHNS and CDR2 is SASEGT. The CDR3 sequence is 14 residues long. The V and J ends lost 6 bases and 4 bases, in that order; junction bases with no gene match: 5. As DNA, the CDR3 is TGTGCCAGCAGATCTCGGGACAGGGGAAACACCATATATTTT. Its translation is CASRSRDRGNTIYF.

The chain recombines TRBV27 with TRBJ1-1; D is possibly TRBD1 (6 bases). Trimming left V 5 bases short and J 4 bases short, with 14 bases between. Looked up from germline, CDR1 is MNHEY and CDR2 is SMNVEV (reference sequence). The CDR3 contains 14 residues. Here the CDR3 DNA reads TGTGCCAGCAGTCCGGGAGGGGGAAGCACTGAAGCTTTCTTT. It yields the protein CASSPGGGSTEAFF.

This clone was picked up a small number of times. The gene calls are TRBV4-3 and TRBJ1-4; D is undetermined. V lost 4 bases and J lost 3, with 18 bases in between. The CDR3 extends over 17 amino acids. CDR1 is LGHNA, CDR2 YSLEER, per germline. The CDR3 DNA reads TGCGCCAGCAGCCTGTGGACGGGAGTGACCCCTAATGAAAAACTGTTTTTT. This gives the protein CASSLWTGVTPNEKLFF.

This sequence joins TRBV4-3 and TRBJ2-7; TRBD2 aligns across 8 bases. CDR1 and CDR2 from the germline V gene are LGHNA and YSLEER. The CDR3 is 15 residues long. The J segment lost 0 bases and the V segment lost 2 bases, leaving 3 bases of the junction unmatched. The chain's CDR3 is CASSQSSGYSYEQYF. CDR3 coding DNA: TGCGCCAGCAGCCAATCTAGCGGGTACTCCTACGAGCAGTACTTC.

The count of this clone is one. V and J are TRBV19 and TRBJ2-1; D uncertain. Germline V lookup: CDR1 LNHDA, CDR2 SQIVND (reference sequence). The CDR3 extends over 12 amino acids. The germline V and J ends were trimmed by 10 bases and 7 bases, with 14 bases remaining between them. The CDR3 region is CATGLTGNEQFF. The CDR3, as DNA: TGTGCCACCGGGTTGACCGGGAATGAGCAGTTCTTC.

This sequence joins TRBV5-6 and TRBJ2-7, with 8 bases lining up with TRBD1. The V segment lost 3 bases and the J segment 4 bases; nucleotides outside the gene matches: 15. Germline-derived CDR1 and CDR2 are SGHDT and YYEEEE. This CDR3 comprises 17 residues. The CDR3 nucleotides are TGTGCCAGCAGCTATAGTTCCCGGGACAGGTCGCAGTACGAGCAGTACTTC. Protein: CASSYSSRDRSQYEQYF.